Following are 31 T cell receptor beta chains from one sample sequenced in a study of graft-versus-host responses after intestinal transplantation. Intraepithelial and lamina propria lymphocytes were freed from processed graft tissue. The method was immunoSEQ multiplex PCR; TCRdb's version includes in-frame clones alone and lacks a portion of them. This repertoire shows around 18,000 clones, roughly 82% found once; its top ten account for approximately 5.1%. The source was ileum tissue, collected 17 days after transplant. The receptors here all came from a human patient who received an intestinal transplant, so some T cells may come from the graft donor.

V gene TRBV6-6 combines with J gene TRBJ1-1, with D possibly TRBD1 on 6 matching bases. V lost 2 bases to trimming and J lost 0 bases, with 10 bases between them. The germline gives CDR1 MNHNY, CDR2 SVGAGI (reference sequence). This CDR3 comprises 15 residues. CDR3 sequence reads: CASSYKRGLNTEAFF. Written as DNA, the CDR3 is TGTGCCAGCAGTTACAAGCGGGGGCTGAACACTGAAGCTTTCTTT.

This chain links TRBV27 with TRBJ2-3; 13 positions agree with TRBD2. This CDR3 is built from 17 residues. Germline CDR1 reads MNHEY; CDR2 reads SMNVEV (reference sequence). V shed 2 bases, J shed 1 base, and the junction held 3 bases outside the gene matches. The CDR3 sequence: CASSLTSGGAGTDTQYF. The CDR3 DNA is TGTGCCAGCAGTTTAACTAGCGGGGGGGCCGGCACAGATACGCAGTATTTT.

This chain uses TRBV5-1 with TRBJ2-2; 11 bases line up with TRBD2. Looked up from germline, CDR1 is SGHRS and CDR2 is YFSETQ. V lost 0 bases and J lost 6; bases outside the gene matches: 4. This CDR3 is built from 16 residues. CDR3 DNA sequence: TGCGCCAGCAGCTTGGAACTAGCGGGAGTCCCCGGGGAGCTGTTTTTT. It yields the protein CASSLELAGVPGELFF.

This clone has just one count. J is TRBJ2-1 and V is TRBV21-1; the D call of TRBD2 is as the table states it, not checked on the DNA. TRBV21-1 is labeled a pseudogene. CDR3 length: 17 amino acids. The CDR3 nucleotides are TGTGCCAGCAGCAAAGGGCCTGAAGGGAGAGCCTACAATGAGCAGTTCTTC. It specifies CASSKGPEGRAYNEQFF.

The chain couples TRBV2 to TRBJ2-1; 15 nucleotides line up with TRBD2. The junction had 11 bases not matched to a gene; V was cut back by 4 bases and J by 7 bases. CDR3 size: 18 residues. CDR1 and CDR2 from the germline V gene are SNHLY and FYNNEI. CDR3 in amino acids: CASSVPAGTSGRRNEQFF. In DNA, the CDR3 is TGTGCCAGCAGTGTTCCGGCCGGGACTAGCGGGAGGCGTAATGAGCAGTTCTTC.

The chain couples TRBV28 to TRBJ2-4; D may be TRBD2 (6 bases). The V gene lost 6 bases and the J gene lost 8 bases, with 11 bases spanning the gap. The V gene's germline CDR1 is MDHEN and CDR2 SYDVKM. The CDR3 extends over 12 amino acids. DNA for the CDR3: TGTGCCAGCAGAAATCCGGGGGACATTCAGTACTTC. Translated, it gives CASRNPGDIQYF.

This chain uses TRBV1 with TRBJ2-2; the DNA was not compared with TRBD2, the D call given in the table. TRBV1 is listed as a pseudogene. The CDR3 is 19 amino acids. The CDR3 loop is CTSSLARRRSRDNTGELFF. The CDR3 coding sequence is TGCACCAGCAGCCTAGCCCGGAGACGCTCGCGGGATAACACCGGGGAGCTGTTTTTT.

V and J are TRBV27 and TRBJ2-7; D might be TRBD1 or TRBD2, each matching 5 bases. Germline loops: CDR1 MNHEY, CDR2 SMNVEV (reference sequence). The CDR3 runs 17 residues. V was cut by 4 bases and J by 0 bases, with 19 bases left in between. The CDR3 sequence is CASSWGNPRGSSYEQYF. Written as DNA, the CDR3 is TGTGCCAGCAGTTGGGGGAATCCACGGGGTAGCTCCTACGAGCAGTACTTC.

This clone is termed medium-sized. The chain uses TRBV27 and TRBJ1-4; a weak D match, TRBD1 (6 bases). Germline V CDR1 and CDR2: MNHEY, SMNVEV (reference sequence). The CDR3 totals 15 residues. Trimming pared 2 bases from V and 8 bases from J, leaving 15 bases between. CDR3 coding DNA: TGTGCCAGCAGTTTAAACAGGCCGAGGGGGGAAAAACTGTTTTTT. Translation: CASSLNRPRGEKLFF.

This clone showed up just a few times. The chain couples TRBV28 to TRBJ1-3; D gene uncertain. The CDR3 is 16 amino acids. Germline values: CDR1 MDHEN, CDR2 SYDVKM. With 8 bases removed from V and 3 bases from J, the gap between germline ends came to 20 bases. CDR3 in DNA: TGTGCCAGCGCCTCACCGATGGAGGGAAATGGAAACACCATATATTTT. Translating gives CASASPMEGNGNTIYF. The full variable domain, in which reference TRBV28 and TRBJ1-3 provide the parts outside the CDR3, is DVKVTQSSRYLVKRTGEKVFLECVQDMDHENMFWYRQDPGLGLRLIYFSYDVKMKEKGDIPEGYSVSREKKERFSLILESASTNQTSMYLCASASPMEGNGNTIYFGEGSWLTVV.

J is TRBJ2-1 and V is TRBV7-3; TRBD2 matches 9 bases. Germline assignment: CDR1 SGHTA and CDR2 FQGTGA. CDR3 size: 16 residues. Trimming removed 5 bases from V and 4 bases from J; junction bases left unmatched: 9. CDR3: CASSRSSTSGYNEQFF. The CDR3 nucleotides are TGTGCCAGCAGCCGGTCGTCGACTAGCGGTTACAATGAGCAGTTCTTC.

The chain recombines TRBV5-1 with TRBJ2-1; 10 bases match TRBD2. V gave up 4 bases and J gave up 3 bases; unmatched junction bases: 4. CDR1 and CDR2 from the germline V gene are SGHRS and YFSETQ. The CDR3 covers 15 residues. The CDR3 region is CASSPLAGYYNEQFF. Here the CDR3 DNA reads TGCGCCAGCAGCCCACTAGCGGGGTACTACAATGAGCAGTTCTTC.

V usage is TRBV28 and J usage is TRBJ1-5; weak D call: TRBD1 (5 bases). Trimming shortened V by 1 base and J by 7 bases, and 17 bases separated the two germline ends. The CDR3 has 16 residues. Germline assignment: CDR1 MDHEN and CDR2 SYDVKM. CDR3 in DNA: TGTGCCAGCAGTTTATTACTTGTCGGGGGAGGGCAGCCCCAGCATTTT. Its translation is CASSLLLVGGGQPQHF.

The gene calls are TRBV27 and TRBJ2-1; 7 bases line up with TRBD1. J gave up 6 bases and V 2 bases, and 13 bases lay outside the gene matches. The CDR3 is made up of 17 amino acids. CDR1 and CDR2 from the germline V gene are MNHEY and SMNVEV (reference sequence). CDR3 coding DNA: TGTGCCAGCAGTTTAGCGTTAATGTCCGGGACAGTCAATGAGCAGTTCTTC. It translates to CASSLALMSGTVNEQFF.

V usage is TRBV6-6 and J usage is TRBJ2-3; D is ambiguous. In germline, CDR1 is MNHNY, CDR2 SVGAGI (reference sequence). The CDR3 has 13 amino acids. Trimming took 5 bases from V and 4 from J, leaving 10 bases between them. The CDR3 nucleotides are TGTGCCAGCAGTCATACCTTCGCAGATACGCAGTATTTT. Translated: CASSHTFADTQYF.

J is TRBJ2-3 and V is TRBV28; 9 positions match TRBD2. The CDR3 is 15 residues long. The germline gives CDR1 MDHEN, CDR2 SYDVKM. With V trimmed by 7 bases and J by 5 bases, 10 bases remained unmatched. CDR3 coding DNA: TGTGCCAGCACCCTAACCGGACTAGCGAGAGATACGCAGTATTTT. This sequence encodes CASTLTGLARDTQYF.

This chain connects TRBV4-1 to TRBJ1-1; no reliable D call. Germline assignment: CDR1 MGHRA and CDR2 YSYEKL. The CDR3 is 13 amino acids. V shed 6 bases and J shed 1 base, with 9 bases lying between them. The CDR3 region is CASSGPTNTEAFF. The CDR3 DNA follows: TGCGCCAGCAGTGGGCCGACGAACACTGAAGCTTTCTTT.

The CDR3 bases are TGTGCCAGCAGAAGGGCCGGGACAGGGGTATACGAGCAGTACTTC. It codes for CASRRAGTGVYEQYF. J is TRBJ2-7 and V is TRBV28, with 10 bases lining up with TRBD1. CDR1 MDHEN and CDR2 SYDVKM come from the germline V gene. Trimming at V came to 6 bases and at J to 4 bases, leaving 9 bases not matched to a gene. The CDR3 has 15 residues.

The rearrangement uses TRBV19 and TRBJ1-2; D unclear. There are 13 residues in the CDR3. Germline V gene lookup returns CDR1 LNHDA and CDR2 SQIVND (reference sequence). Deletions cut 4 bases from V and 7 bases from J, with 13 bases between. The CDR3 sequence: CASSTDPPGGYTF. The DNA for the CDR3 is TGTGCCAGTAGTACCGATCCCCCGGGTGGCTACACCTTC. Based on the CDR3 plus reference TRBV19 and TRBJ1-2, the full variable domain is DGGITQSPKYLFRKEGQNVTLSCEQNLNHDAMYWYRQDPGQGLRLIYYSQIVNDFQKGDIAEGYSVSREKKESFPLTVTSAQKNPTAFYLCASSTDPPGGYTFGSGTRLTVV.

V and J are TRBV6-5 and TRBJ2-1; D possibly corresponds to TRBD1 (7 bases). The V gene lost 8 bases and the J gene lost 4 bases, with 12 bases spanning the gap. Looked up from germline, CDR1 is MNHEY and CDR2 is SVGAGI. There are 13 residues in the CDR3. CDR3 protein: CASGGTDYNEQFF. CDR3 nucleotides: TGTGCCAGCGGCGGGACAGATTACAATGAGCAGTTCTTC.

Notes on this clone: Its ends do not fully match the called genes, so a read error is possible. Written as DNA, the CDR3 is TGTGTCAGCAGTTACCTACCTAGCGCCGGGGAGACCCAGTACTTC. Protein: CVSSYLPSAGETQYF. The rearrangement uses TRBV6-5 and TRBJ2-5, with a tentative D call TRBD2 (6 bases). CDR1 and CDR2 from the germline V gene are MNHEY and SVGAGI. The CDR3 runs to 15 residues.

The genes are TRBV7-2 and TRBJ2-3, with D possibly TRBD1 on 6 matching bases. Trimming shortened V by 4 bases and J by 2 bases, and 13 bases separated the two germline ends. Germline CDR1 SGHTA, CDR2 FQGNSA. The CDR3 sequence is 15 residues long. CDR3: CASSSFRGITDTQYF. CDR3 DNA: TGTGCCAGCAGCTCTTTTAGGGGGATCACAGATACGCAGTATTTT.

The chain joins TRBV19 to TRBJ1-2; weak D call: TRBD1 (6 bases). The CDR3 has 14 residues. Trimming stripped 3 bases from V and 2 bases from J, with 10 bases between. Germline V gene lookup returns CDR1 LNHDA and CDR2 SQIVND (reference sequence). DNA of the CDR3: TGTGCCAGTAGTATGGCTGACAGGAACTATGGCTACACCTTC. Encoded protein: CASSMADRNYGYTF.

The chain uses TRBV19 and TRBJ1-1; D uncertain. CDR3 length equals 14 residues. V was cut by 5 bases and J by 4 bases, with 14 bases left in between. Germline V lookup: CDR1 LNHDA, CDR2 SQIVND (reference sequence). Here the CDR3 DNA reads TGTGCCAGTAGTCGACTAAGGGTTAGCACTGAAGCTTTCTTT. It specifies CASSRLRVSTEAFF.

The chain has TRBV5-8 and TRBJ2-3; tentative D call: TRBD1 (5 bases). The CDR3 runs to 17 residues. In germline, CDR1 is SGHTS, CDR2 YDEGEE. V lost 0 bases to trimming and J lost 0 bases, with 14 bases between them. CDR3 amino acids: CASSLGVQAASTDTQYF. As DNA, the CDR3 is TGTGCCAGCAGCTTGGGTGTACAGGCCGCTAGCACAGATACGCAGTATTTT.

Only a few counts were recorded for this clone. This rearrangement joins TRBV5-6 to TRBJ2-7; a weak D match, TRBD1 (6 bases). V shed 1 base and J shed 3 bases, with 11 bases lying between them. The CDR3 runs to 14 residues. The V gene's germline CDR1 is SGHDT and CDR2 YYEEEE. The CDR3 is CASSLLLRGYEQYF. In DNA form, the CDR3 reads TGTGCCAGCAGCTTGCTTCTCAGGGGCTACGAGCAGTACTTC.

This clone was counted a single time. This chain links TRBV9 with TRBJ2-3, with D possibly matching TRBD2 (5 bases). The CDR3 has 14 amino acids. CDR1 and CDR2 from the germline V gene are SGDLS and YYNGEE. Trimming pared 4 bases from V and 4 bases from J, leaving 13 bases between. The DNA for the CDR3 is TGTGCCAGCAGCCCCCGACTACCCCCAGATACGCAGTATTTT. Amino acids: CASSPRLPPDTQYF.

The J gene is TRBJ2-7, the V gene TRBV30; no definite D call. Germline V gene data show CDR1 as GTSNPN and CDR2 as SVGIG (reference sequence). The ends were cut back, 4 bases at V and 1 base at J, with 11 bases in the middle. This CDR3 is 13 amino acids long. CDR3 bases: TGTGCCTGGAACGAAGGGATGTCCTACGAGCAGTACTTC. This translates into CAWNEGMSYEQYF.

The chain couples TRBV28 to TRBJ2-1, with D unresolved. The CDR3 runs 14 residues. Germline CDR1 reads MDHEN; CDR2 reads SYDVKM. V was clipped by 2 bases and J by 6 bases, with 11 bases between them. The CDR3 DNA reads as TGTGCCAGCAGTTTACTGGGCACGCCCAATGAGCAGTTCTTC. Residues: CASSLLGTPNEQFF.

The chain recombines TRBV5-1 with TRBJ2-1, with D unresolved. V was clipped by 4 bases and J by 6 bases, with 8 bases between them. CDR1 is SGHRS and CDR2 is YFSETQ in the germline V gene. The CDR3 length is 12 residues. Written as DNA, the CDR3 is TGCGCCAGCAGCCGGACCCGCAATGAGCAGTTCTTC. It is translated as CASSRTRNEQFF. The whole variable domain, filled in from reference TRBV5-1 and TRBJ2-1, reads KAGVTQTPRYLIKTRGQQVTLSCSPISGHRSVSWYQQTPGQGLQFLFEYFSETQRNKGNFPGRFSGRQFSNSRSEMNVSTLELGDSALYLCASSRTRNEQFFGPGTRLTVL.

This chain joins TRBV11-2 and TRBJ2-7; D possibly corresponds to TRBD1 (6 bases). V was cut by 8 bases and J by 7 bases, with 18 bases left in between. This CDR3 comprises 13 residues. Germline CDR1 reads SGHAT; CDR2 reads FQNNGV. CDR3 DNA: TGTGCCAGCCAGGGGCAGGGATGGGGGGAGCAGTACTTC. It yields the protein CASQGQGWGEQYF.